This TCR beta chain was identified during a study of neurological immune-mediated disorders. Points from the study as a whole: The most TCR clonal expansion was seen in HTLV-1-associated myelopathy, and the least was seen in multiple sclerosis, which fell below healthy controls.

Germline lookup yields CDR1 MNHEY and CDR2 SVGEGT. The CDR3 runs 12 residues. J lost 3 bases, V lost 6 bases, and 2 bases had no gene match. The method for making cDNA was 5'RACE, and it used 10-nucleotide random UMIs. TCRdb independently ran MiXCR on the 5' RACE reads; one entry per CDR3 protein. The sample holds around 60,000 distinct CDR3 sequences, roughly 3.5% seen once. This clonotype has more than one count but fewer than ten. Its cognate antigen is unknown. A much larger clone differs from this one at a single base, so this may be a read error. The TCR sequence derives from an older woman with multiple sclerosis. The chain links TRBV6-2 or TRBV6-3 to TRBJ2-7, with TRBD1 matching 7 bases. The sample comprised PBMCs. Here the CDR3 DNA reads TGTGCCAGCAGGGGACAGTACTACGAGCAGTACTTC. Its translation is CASRGQYYEQYF.